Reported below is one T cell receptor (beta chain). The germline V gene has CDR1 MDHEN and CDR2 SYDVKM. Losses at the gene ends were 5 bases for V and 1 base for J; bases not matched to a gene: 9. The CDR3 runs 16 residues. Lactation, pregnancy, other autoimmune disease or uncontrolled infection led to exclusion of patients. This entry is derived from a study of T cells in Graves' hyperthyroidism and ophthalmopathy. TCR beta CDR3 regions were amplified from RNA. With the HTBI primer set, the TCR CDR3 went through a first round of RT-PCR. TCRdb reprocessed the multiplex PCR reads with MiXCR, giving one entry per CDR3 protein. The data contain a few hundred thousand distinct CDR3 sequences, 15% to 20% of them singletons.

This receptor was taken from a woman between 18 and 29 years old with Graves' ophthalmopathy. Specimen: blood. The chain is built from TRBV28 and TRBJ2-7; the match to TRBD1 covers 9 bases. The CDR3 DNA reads TGTGCCAGCAGTCGAGGACAGGGGTCTAGGTCCTACGAGCAGTACTTC. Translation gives CASSRGQGSRSYEQYF.